This entry is about one T cell receptor (beta chain). This entry belongs to a study of T cell changes during pregnancy in multiple sclerosis. Method: immunoSEQ multiplex PCR; TCRdb's copy keeps in-frame clones and lacks some. The repertoire holds around 77,000 clones, with roughly 91% as singletons. With 10 bases removed from V and 4 bases from J, the gap between germline ends came to 14 bases. The CDR3 is 12 residues long. The germline CDR1 and CDR2 sequences are LNHDA and SQIVND (reference sequence). The sample in question was peripheral blood, obtained in the third trimester of pregnancy. The receptor was isolated from a female donor in good health, enrolled as a control in a pregnancy study. The J gene is TRBJ2-7, the V gene TRBV19; no clear D. CDR3 coding DNA: TGTGCCACCTCATCGGCGGTGTACGAGCAGTACTTC. Its translation is CATSSAVYEQYF.